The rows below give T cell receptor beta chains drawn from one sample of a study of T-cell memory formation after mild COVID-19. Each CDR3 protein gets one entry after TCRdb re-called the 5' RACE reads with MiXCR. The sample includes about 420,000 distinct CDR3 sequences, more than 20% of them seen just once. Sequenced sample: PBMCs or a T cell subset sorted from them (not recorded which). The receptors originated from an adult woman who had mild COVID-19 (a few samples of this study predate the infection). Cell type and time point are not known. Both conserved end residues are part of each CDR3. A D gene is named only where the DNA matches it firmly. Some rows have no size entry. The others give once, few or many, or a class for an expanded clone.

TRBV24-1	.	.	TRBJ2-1	CATSDPRGADNEQFF
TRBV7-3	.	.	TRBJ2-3	CASSPLGSDTQYF
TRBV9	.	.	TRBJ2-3	CASSLQGPPDTQYF
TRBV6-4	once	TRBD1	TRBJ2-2	CASSDSYRGRVGELFF
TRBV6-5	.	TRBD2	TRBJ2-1	CASSYVRDRGGLGDNEQFF
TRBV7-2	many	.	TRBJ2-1	CASSFSFGSYNEQFF
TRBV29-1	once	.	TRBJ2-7	CSALANEQYF
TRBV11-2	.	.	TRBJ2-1	CASSYTSIEQFF
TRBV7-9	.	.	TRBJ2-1	CASSLPPWGDGGYEQFF
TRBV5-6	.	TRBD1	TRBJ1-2	CASSATGGNYGYTF
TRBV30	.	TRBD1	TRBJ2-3	CAWSVGQGVNTQYF
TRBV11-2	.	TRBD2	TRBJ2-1	CASSLGLAGVYEQFF
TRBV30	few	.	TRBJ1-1	CAWARDMNTEAFF
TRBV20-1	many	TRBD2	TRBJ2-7	CSASLPSGGEQYF
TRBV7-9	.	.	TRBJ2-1	CASSRSTYNEQFF
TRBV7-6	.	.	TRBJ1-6	CASSPSVNSPLHF
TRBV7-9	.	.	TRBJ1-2	CASPGSDGYTF
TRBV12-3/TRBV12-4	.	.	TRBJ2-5	CASSLTALQETQYF
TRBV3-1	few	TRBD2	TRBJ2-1	CASSQTPGLSNEQFF
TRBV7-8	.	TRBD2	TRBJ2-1	CASSLMTSGDRSEQFF
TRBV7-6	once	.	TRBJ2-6	CASSLGTNPIGANVLTF
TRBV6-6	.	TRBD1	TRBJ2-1	CASSSGQGYINEQFF
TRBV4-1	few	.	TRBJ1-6	CASRRVGGKNSPLHF
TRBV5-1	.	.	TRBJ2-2	CASRMTRDSAGTGELFF
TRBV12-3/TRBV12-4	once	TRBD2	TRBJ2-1	CASSLQGGGPEQFF
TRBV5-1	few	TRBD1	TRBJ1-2	CASSFRDRDSGYTF
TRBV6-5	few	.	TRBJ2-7	CASSYSPSSYEQYF
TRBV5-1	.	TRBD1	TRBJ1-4	CASSSASRGRGKKLFF
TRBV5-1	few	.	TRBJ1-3	CASSLDWGAGNTIYF
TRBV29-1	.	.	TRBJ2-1	CSSSTGSSYNEQFF
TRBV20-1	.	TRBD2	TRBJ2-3	CSASGRAPDTQYF
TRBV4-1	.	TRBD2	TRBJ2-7	CASSQDELAESYEQYF
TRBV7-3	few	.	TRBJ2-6	CASSLNPGANVLTF
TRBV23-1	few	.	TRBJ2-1	CASSQAFRPDSDEQFF
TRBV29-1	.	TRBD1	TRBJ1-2	CSVGRGRAVNFDYGYTF
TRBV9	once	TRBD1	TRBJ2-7	CASSASGTGYEQYF
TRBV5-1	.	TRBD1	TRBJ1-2	CASSYYRGRGYTF
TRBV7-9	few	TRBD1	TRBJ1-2	CASSPGDRADGYTF
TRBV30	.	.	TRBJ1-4	CAWSAAGEEKLFF
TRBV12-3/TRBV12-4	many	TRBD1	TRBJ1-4	CASSQLTGAANEKLFF
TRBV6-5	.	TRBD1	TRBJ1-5	CASSRDSINQPQHF
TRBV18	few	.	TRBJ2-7	CASSPQGGDEQYF
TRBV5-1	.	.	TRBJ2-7	CASSSSRISNHEQYF
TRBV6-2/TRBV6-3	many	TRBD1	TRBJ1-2	CASSFGTAYGYTF
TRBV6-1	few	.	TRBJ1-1	CASFGQGKNTEAFF